A single sample is the source of the 13 T cell receptor beta chains below, sequenced in a study of OX40 agonist ivuxolimab in advanced cancers. Libraries were built with the immunoSEQ multiplex PCR assay. The table comes from immuneACCESS by way of TCRdb, which keeps in-frame sequences with V and J called. Part of the clones is missing from these tables; in studies checked, under half for an unresolved V gene and the rest for unknown reasons. For this sample the table gives nearly 65,000 clones, of which 91% were detected only once. Around 4% of the sample rests with the top ten. Sequences were derived from CD4+ or CD8+ T cells sorted from blood, sampled in a trial of the OX40 agonist ivuxolimab. These TCRs come from an adult with an advanced solid tumor such as melanoma, head and neck, liver or kidney cancer.

The chain uses TRBV7-8 and TRBJ2-2; D assignment may be TRBD1 or TRBD2 (5 bases each). With 7 bases removed from V and 4 bases from J, the gap between germline ends came to 16 bases. This CDR3 region has 15 residues. Germline lookup yields CDR1 SGHVS and CDR2 FQNEAQ. The DNA for the CDR3 is TGTGCCAGCACCCCTATGCAGGGACCCACCGGGGAGCTGTTTTTT. Its protein is CASTPMQGPTGELFF. Full variable domain (remainder filled in from reference TRBV7-8 and TRBJ2-2): GAGVSQSPRYKVAKRGQDVALRCDPISGHVSLFWYQQALGQGPEFLTYFQNEAQLDKSGLPSDRFFAERPEGSVSTLKIQRTQQEDSAVYLCASTPMQGPTGELFFGEGSRLTVL.

The chain couples TRBV7-9 to TRBJ2-5, with 8 positions matching TRBD1. V was pared by 5 bases and J by 2 bases, with 4 bases of the junction left unmatched. Germline values: CDR1 SEHNR, CDR2 FQNEAQ (reference sequence). The CDR3 sequence is 14 residues long. The CDR3 sequence: CASSPRTGQETQYF. In DNA, the CDR3 is TGTGCCAGCAGCCCCAGGACAGGGCAAGAGACCCAGTACTTC.

This rearrangement joins TRBV19 to TRBJ2-1, with D unclear. Looked up from germline, CDR1 is LNHDA and CDR2 is SQIVND (reference sequence). Trimming pared 7 bases from V and 4 bases from J, leaving 20 bases between. This CDR3 region has 16 residues. As DNA, the CDR3 is TGTGCCAGTACGGAGACTTTGATCGCATCATACAATGAGCAGTTCTTC. Residues: CASTETLIASYNEQFF.

This chain connects TRBV4-2 to TRBJ1-1; D is ambiguous. The CDR3 loop spans 12 amino acids. V lost 0 bases to trimming and J lost 8 bases, with 7 bases between them. The germline CDR1 and CDR2 sequences are LGHNA and YNFKEQ. CDR3 bases: TGTGCCAGCAGCCAAGACCTTACCGAAGCTTTCTTT. Its translation: CASSQDLTEAFF.

The chain is built from TRBV5-4 and TRBJ2-7, with D perhaps matching TRBD1 or TRBD2 (5 bases each). Germline V lookup: CDR1 SGHNT, CDR2 YYREEE (reference sequence). Deletions cut 4 bases from V and 4 bases from J, with 18 bases between. This CDR3 region has 15 residues. The CDR3 loop is CASSPLPGPNYEQYV. The DNA for the CDR3 is TGTGCCAGCAGCCCGTTACCGGGACCAAATTACGAGCAGTACGTC.

The chain employs TRBV4-2 and TRBJ2-6; possibly TRBD1 for D (7 bases). The CDR3 is made up of 19 amino acids. V dropped 2 bases and J dropped 3 bases, with 20 bases sitting between them. Germline V gives CDR1 LGHNA, CDR2 YNFKEQ. CDR3 coding DNA: TGTGCCAGCAGCCAATGGAGCGCAGGGGGGCTGAGTGGGGCCAACGTCCTGACTTTC. It is translated as CASSQWSAGGLSGANVLTF.

The rearrangement uses TRBV6-6 and TRBJ1-4; 9 nucleotides align to TRBD1. This CDR3 has 14 residues. V shed 6 bases and J 7 bases; nucleotides not matched to a gene: 6. Germline V gene lookup returns CDR1 MNHNY and CDR2 SVGAGI (reference sequence). The CDR3 spells CASSDTGGGEKLFF. CDR3 coding DNA: TGTGCCAGCAGCGATACAGGGGGCGGTGAAAAACTGTTTTTT.

J is TRBJ2-1 and V is TRBV5-1, with TRBD2 matching 10 bases. The germline CDR1 and CDR2 sequences are SGHRS and YFSETQ. The CDR3 length is 16 residues. The junction had 12 bases not matched to a gene; V was cut back by 4 bases and J by 8 bases. DNA for the CDR3: TGCGCCAGCAGCCGTCTAGCGGGGGATCCCTCCTATGAGCAGTTCTTC. Its protein is CASSRLAGDPSYEQFF.

This chain links TRBV30 with TRBJ2-7; unclear D gene. Germline CDR1 GTSNPN, CDR2 SVGIG (reference sequence). Trimming stripped 5 bases from V and 0 bases from J, with 8 bases between. The CDR3 sequence is 12 residues long. This CDR3 reads CAWDGSSYEQYF. For the CDR3, the DNA is TGTGCCTGGGACGGCAGCTCCTACGAGCAGTACTTC.

The rearrangement links TRBV7-9 to TRBJ2-7; TRBD2 might be the D (6 bases). Germline V lookup: CDR1 SEHNR, CDR2 FQNEAQ (reference sequence). The CDR3 runs 12 residues. Trimming shortened V by 5 bases and J by 7 bases, and 12 bases separated the two germline ends. The CDR3 region has the DNA TGTGCCAGCAGCGTCGGGGACTTGGAGCAGTACTTC. It codes for CASSVGDLEQYF.

The chain combines TRBV13 with TRBJ2-7; TRBD2 agrees at 7 bases. Germline V gene sequence: CDR1 PRHDT, CDR2 FYEKMQ (reference sequence). The CDR3 has 13 amino acids. V was pared by 3 bases and J by 3 bases, with 2 bases of the junction left unmatched. The CDR3 region has the DNA TGTGCCAGCAGCTTTGAGCGGGGCTACGAGCAGTACTTC. This codes for CASSFERGYEQYF.

The J gene is TRBJ1-4, the V gene TRBV27, with 8 bases lining up with TRBD1. V was pared by 4 bases and J by 1 base, with 8 bases of the junction left unmatched. CDR1 and CDR2 from the germline V gene are MNHEY and SMNVEV (reference sequence). There are 17 residues in the CDR3. The CDR3 nucleotides are TGTGCCAGCAGTTCAGCCCCGGACAGGGAAACTAATGAAAAACTGTTTTTT. Translating gives CASSSAPDRETNEKLFF.

The chain is built from TRBV7-8 and TRBJ1-5, with TRBD1 as a possible D gene (5 bases). CDR1 is SGHVS, CDR2 FQNEAQ, per germline. The CDR3 covers 15 residues. The V and J ends lost 5 bases and 7 bases respectively, with 18 bases between them. The CDR3 DNA reads TGTGCCAGCAGCGGGGGTGGCAGGTTTGGGCAGCCCCAGCATTTT. Translation gives CASSGGGRFGQPQHF. The whole variable domain, filled in from reference TRBV7-8 and TRBJ1-5, reads GAGVSQSPRYKVAKRGQDVALRCDPISGHVSLFWYQQALGQGPEFLTYFQNEAQLDKSGLPSDRFFAERPEGSVSTLKIQRTQQEDSAVYLCASSGGGRFGQPQHFGDGTRLSIL.